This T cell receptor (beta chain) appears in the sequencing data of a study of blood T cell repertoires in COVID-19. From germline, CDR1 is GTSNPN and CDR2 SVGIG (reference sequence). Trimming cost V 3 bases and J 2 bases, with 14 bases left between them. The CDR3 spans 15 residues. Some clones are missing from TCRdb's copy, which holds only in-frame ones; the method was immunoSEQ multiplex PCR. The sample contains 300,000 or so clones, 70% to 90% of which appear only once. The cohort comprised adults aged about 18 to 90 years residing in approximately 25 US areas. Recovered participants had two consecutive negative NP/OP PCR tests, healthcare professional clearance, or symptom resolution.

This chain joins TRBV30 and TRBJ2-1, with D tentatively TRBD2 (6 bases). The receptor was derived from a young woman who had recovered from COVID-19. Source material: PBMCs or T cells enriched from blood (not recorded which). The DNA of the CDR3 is TGTGCCTGGAGCCCCGGGACTTCCACCTACAATGAGCAGTTCTTC. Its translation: CAWSPGTSTYNEQFF.